The clone carrying this TCR beta chain has ten or more counts. As yet, its antigen is unknown. The entry originates in a study of identical twins. Study conclusions and caveats: Beta out-of-frame sequences showed weaker excess twin sharing. Within twin pairs, the out-of-frame alpha sequences they shared showed excess low generation probability.

The germline V gene has CDR1 SGHRS and CDR2 YFSETQ. The J segment lost 3 bases and the V segment lost 0 bases, leaving 11 bases of the junction unmatched. The length of the CDR3 is 17 residues. Unique molecular identifiers were present on the cDNA, which also gained a universal primer site by template switching. A single record per CDR3 protein comes from TCRdb applying MiXCR to the 5' RACE reads. The sample yields roughly 630,000 distinct CDR3 sequences, 7.1% seen once. These data also formed part of another study, on yellow fever vaccine responses in identical twins.

This clonotype was sampled from a woman aged 18-29 years in good health. Sequences were obtained from PBMCs. The chain is built from TRBV5-1 and TRBJ2-5; 7 positions match TRBD2. This CDR3 reads CASSLGSKTSFEETQYF. CDR3 bases: TGCGCCAGCAGCTTGGGGTCCAAGACTAGCTTTGAAGAGACCCAGTACTTC.